This T cell receptor beta chain appears in the sequencing data of a study of cytomegalovirus exposure and HLA in healthy donors. Study outcomes and limitations: In presence/absence analyses, roughly uniform sequencing depth across donors was assumed. In vitro, three CMV-associated chains proved specific for CMV antigens. Later genetic work tied a missense DCLRE1C variant to beta-chain V and J trimming.

With 60 Vbeta and 13 Jbeta primers, the PCR was carried out. Produced via immunoSEQ multiplex PCR; TCRdb's table is partial and in-frame only. The sample includes about 240,000 clones, 80% to 85% seen only once; the top ten take around 8.3%. This CDR3 comprises 13 residues. The V and J ends lost 5 bases and 2 bases respectively, with 10 bases between them. CDR1 and CDR2 from the germline V gene are SGHAT and FQNNGV. Comments on this clone: Its antigen is unknown. Other DNA sequences within the sample encode an identical CDR3.

The sequencing sample was made of PBMCs. The chain is built from TRBV11-2 and TRBJ2-7, with D uncertain. This TCR was recovered from a woman aged 55-69 years in good health and CMV-seropositive. This CDR3 is CASSLNEPYEQYF. CDR3 nucleotides: TGTGCCAGCAGCCTCAATGAGCCCTACGAGCAGTACTTC.